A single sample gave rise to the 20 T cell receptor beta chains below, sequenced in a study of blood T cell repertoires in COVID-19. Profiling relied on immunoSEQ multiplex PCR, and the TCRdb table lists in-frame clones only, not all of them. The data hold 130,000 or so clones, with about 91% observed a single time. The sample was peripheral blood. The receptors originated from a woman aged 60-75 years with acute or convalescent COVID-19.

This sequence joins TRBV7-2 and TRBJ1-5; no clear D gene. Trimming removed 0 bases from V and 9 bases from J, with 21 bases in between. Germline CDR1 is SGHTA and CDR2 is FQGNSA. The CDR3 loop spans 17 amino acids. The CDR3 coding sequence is TGTGCCAGCAGCTTAGCTCCCGGGGAGGTGGGCGCAGGGCCCCAGCATTTT. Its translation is CASSLAPGEVGAGPQHF.

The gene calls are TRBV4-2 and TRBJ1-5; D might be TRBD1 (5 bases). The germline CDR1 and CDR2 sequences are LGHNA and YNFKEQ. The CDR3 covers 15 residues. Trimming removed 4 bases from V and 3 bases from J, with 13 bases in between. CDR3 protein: CASSRGTDLNQPQHF. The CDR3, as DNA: TGTGCCAGCAGCCGCGGGACCGATCTCAATCAGCCCCAGCATTTT.

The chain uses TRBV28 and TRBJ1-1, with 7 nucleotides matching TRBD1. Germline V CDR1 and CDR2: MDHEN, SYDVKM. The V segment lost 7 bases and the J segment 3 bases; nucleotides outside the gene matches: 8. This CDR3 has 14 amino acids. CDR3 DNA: TGTGCCAGCACCAAAGGGGGCAGCCACACTGAAGCTTTCTTT. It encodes CASTKGGSHTEAFF.

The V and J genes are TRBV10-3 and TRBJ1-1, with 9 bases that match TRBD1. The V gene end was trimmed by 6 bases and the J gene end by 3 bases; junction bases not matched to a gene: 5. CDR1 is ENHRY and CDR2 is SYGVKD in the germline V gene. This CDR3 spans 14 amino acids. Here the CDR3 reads CAISARDRDTEAFF. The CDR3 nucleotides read TGTGCCATCAGCGCCCGGGACAGGGACACTGAAGCTTTCTTT.

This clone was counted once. Here the CDR3 DNA reads TGTGCCAGCAGCTTAGTCAGGGGAGGGGACGAAAAACTGTTTTTT. It specifies CASSLVRGGDEKLFF. The genes are TRBV7-8 and TRBJ1-4, with D perhaps matching TRBD1 (6 bases). V lost 1 base and J 8 bases, leaving 14 bases between the germline ends. CDR1 SGHVS and CDR2 FQNEAQ come from the germline V gene. The CDR3 loop spans 15 amino acids.

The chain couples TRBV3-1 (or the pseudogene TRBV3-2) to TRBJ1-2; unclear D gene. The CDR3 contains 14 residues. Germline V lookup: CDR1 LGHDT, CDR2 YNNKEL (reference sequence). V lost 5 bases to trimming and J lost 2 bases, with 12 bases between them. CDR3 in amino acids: CASSSMTGNYGYTF. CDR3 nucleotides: TGTGCCAGCAGCTCTATGACTGGGAACTATGGCTACACCTTC.

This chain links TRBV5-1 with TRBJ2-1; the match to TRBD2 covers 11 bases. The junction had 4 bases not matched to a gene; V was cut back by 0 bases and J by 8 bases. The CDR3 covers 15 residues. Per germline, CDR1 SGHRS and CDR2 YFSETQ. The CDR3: CASSLGSGGADEQFF. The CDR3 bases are TGCGCCAGCAGCTTGGGTAGCGGGGGGGCCGATGAGCAGTTCTTC.

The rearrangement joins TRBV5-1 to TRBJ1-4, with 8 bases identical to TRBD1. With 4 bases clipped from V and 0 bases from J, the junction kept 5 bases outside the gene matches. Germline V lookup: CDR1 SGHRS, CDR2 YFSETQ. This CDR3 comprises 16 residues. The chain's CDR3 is CASSPGQGTTNEKLFF. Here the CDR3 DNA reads TGCGCCAGCAGCCCTGGACAGGGCACAACTAATGAAAAACTGTTTTTT.

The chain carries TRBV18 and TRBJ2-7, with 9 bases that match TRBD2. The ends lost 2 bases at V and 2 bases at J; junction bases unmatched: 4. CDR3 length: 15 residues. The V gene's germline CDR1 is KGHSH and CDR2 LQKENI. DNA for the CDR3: TGTGCCAGCTCACCAGGGAGCGGGGGGACCTACGAGCAGTACTTC. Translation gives CASSPGSGGTYEQYF.

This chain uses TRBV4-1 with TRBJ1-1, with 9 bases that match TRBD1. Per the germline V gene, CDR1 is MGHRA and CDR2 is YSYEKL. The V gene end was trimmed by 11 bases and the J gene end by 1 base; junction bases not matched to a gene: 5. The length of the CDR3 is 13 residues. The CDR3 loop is CAGTGWRNTEAFF. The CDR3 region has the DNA TGCGCCGGGACAGGGTGGAGGAACACTGAAGCTTTCTTT.

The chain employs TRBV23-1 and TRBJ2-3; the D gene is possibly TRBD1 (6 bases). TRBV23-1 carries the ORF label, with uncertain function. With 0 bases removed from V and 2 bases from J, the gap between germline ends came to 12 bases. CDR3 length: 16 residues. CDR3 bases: TGCGCCAGCAGTCAATCTGACAGGTGGGACACAGATACGCAGTATTTT. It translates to CASSQSDRWDTDTQYF.

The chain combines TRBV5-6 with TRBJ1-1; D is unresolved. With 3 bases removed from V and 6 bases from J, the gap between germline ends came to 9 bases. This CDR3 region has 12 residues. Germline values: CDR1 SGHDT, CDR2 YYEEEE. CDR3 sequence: CASSWLRAEAFF. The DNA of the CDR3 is TGTGCCAGCAGCTGGTTGAGGGCTGAAGCTTTCTTT.

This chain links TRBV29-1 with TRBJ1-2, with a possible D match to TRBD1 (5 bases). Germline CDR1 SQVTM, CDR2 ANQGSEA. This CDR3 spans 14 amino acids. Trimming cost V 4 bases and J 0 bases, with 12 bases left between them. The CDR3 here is CSVAYGAANYGYTF. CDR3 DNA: TGCAGCGTTGCTTATGGGGCAGCTAACTATGGCTACACCTTC.

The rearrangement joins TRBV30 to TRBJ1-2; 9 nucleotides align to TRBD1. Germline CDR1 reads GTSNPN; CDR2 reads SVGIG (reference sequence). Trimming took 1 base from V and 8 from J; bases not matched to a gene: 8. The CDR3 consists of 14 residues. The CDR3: CAWSAQQGAQGYTF. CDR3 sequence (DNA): TGTGCCTGGAGTGCTCAACAGGGGGCGCAAGGCTACACCTTC.

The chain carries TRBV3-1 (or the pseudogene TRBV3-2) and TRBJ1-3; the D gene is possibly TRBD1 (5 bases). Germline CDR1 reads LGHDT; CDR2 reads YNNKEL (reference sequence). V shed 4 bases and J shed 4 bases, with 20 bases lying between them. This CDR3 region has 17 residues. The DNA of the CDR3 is TGTGCCAGCAGCCCAAGTGGGGCGTTTTTAAGCGGAAACACCATATATTTT. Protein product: CASSPSGAFLSGNTIYF.

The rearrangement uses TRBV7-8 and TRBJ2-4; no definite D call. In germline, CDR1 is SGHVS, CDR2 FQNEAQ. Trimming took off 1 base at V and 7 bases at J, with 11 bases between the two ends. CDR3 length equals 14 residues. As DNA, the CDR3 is TGTGCCAGCAGCTTAGTTGGCTTCCTTAACATTCAGTACTTC. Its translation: CASSLVGFLNIQYF.

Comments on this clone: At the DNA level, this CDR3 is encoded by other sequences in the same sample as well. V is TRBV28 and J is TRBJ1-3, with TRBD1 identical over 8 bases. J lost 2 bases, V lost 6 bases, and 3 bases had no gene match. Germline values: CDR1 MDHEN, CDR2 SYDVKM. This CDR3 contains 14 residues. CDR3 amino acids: CASSLDRAGNTIYF. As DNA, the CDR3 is TGTGCCAGCAGCCTGGACAGGGCTGGAAACACCATATATTTT.

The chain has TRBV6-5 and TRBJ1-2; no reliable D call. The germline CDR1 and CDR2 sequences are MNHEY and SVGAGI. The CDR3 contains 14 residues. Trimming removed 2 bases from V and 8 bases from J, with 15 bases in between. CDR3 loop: CASSYHDTPSGYTF. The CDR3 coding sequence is TGTGCCAGCAGTTACCATGACACCCCCTCCGGCTACACCTTC.

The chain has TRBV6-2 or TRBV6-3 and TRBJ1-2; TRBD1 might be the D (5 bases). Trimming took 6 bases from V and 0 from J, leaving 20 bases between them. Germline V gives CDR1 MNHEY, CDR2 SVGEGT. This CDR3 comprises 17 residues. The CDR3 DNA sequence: TGTGCCAGCAGCACCATCCCGCGACAGTATTCTAACTATGGCTACACCTTC. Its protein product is CASSTIPRQYSNYGYTF.

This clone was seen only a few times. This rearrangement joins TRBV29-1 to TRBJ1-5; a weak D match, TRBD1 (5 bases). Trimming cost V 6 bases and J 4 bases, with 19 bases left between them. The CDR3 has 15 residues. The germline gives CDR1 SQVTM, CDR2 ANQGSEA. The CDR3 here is CSVALGGSTNQPQHF. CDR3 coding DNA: TGCAGCGTCGCTCTCGGGGGATCGACAAATCAGCCCCAGCATTTT.